This T cell receptor beta chain was recovered during a study of Ad26.COV2.S vaccination and SARS-CoV-2 variants. Across the whole study: Sample donor was a member of the COV1001 Ad26.COV2.S trial arm. Once, or twice with 56 days between doses, Ad26.COV2.S was given intramuscularly. Study observations and caveats: Total T cell responses, in the TCR breadth and depth analyses, may have been underestimated. Reports say spike-specific CD8+ and CD4+ T cell responses covered substantial breadth after vaccination.

The length of the CDR3 is 11 residues. Trimming shortened V by 8 bases and J by 4 bases, and 9 bases separated the two germline ends. Germline V gene lookup returns CDR1 SGHKS and CDR2 YYEKEE (reference sequence). The protocol was immunoSEQ multiplex PCR, while the TCRdb copy is restricted to in-frame clones and leaves out a portion. The sample has nearly 400,000 clones, around nine tenths seen once. This clone came up a few times. Its antigen remains unidentified. The treatment was: around 19 received Ad26.COV2.S at low or high dose, single or two shots; about 5 received placebo; per-sample allocation not given. Vaccine and placebo recipients were sampled on day 63 after the first injection.

This rearrangement joins TRBV5-5 to TRBJ1-1; D is undetermined. This sample comprised peripheral blood, obtained in a trial of Ad26.COV2.S vaccine versus placebo. The receptor was derived from a person aged 18-60 years who received the Ad26.COV2.S COVID-19 vaccine or a placebo. The CDR3 sequence: CASRVGTEAFF. The CDR3 DNA reads TGTGCCAGTCGCGTGGGCACTGAAGCTTTCTTT.